The clone carrying this T cell receptor (beta chain) was recorded a few times. The data stem from a study of blood T cell repertoires in COVID-19. This table comes from immunoSEQ multiplex PCR, and its TCRdb copy is limited to in-frame clones, with some not included. The sample lists around 700,000 clones, just under 90% occurring once. Sequencing was performed on peripheral blood. The TCR sequence derives from a woman aged 18-35 years with acute or convalescent COVID-19.

This chain's CDR3 is CASSSSRTGVYTEAFF. The CDR3 DNA reads as TGTGCCAGCAGTTCTTCCCGGACAGGGGTATATACTGAAGCTTTCTTT. This chain joins TRBV6-2 or TRBV6-3 and TRBJ1-1; 9 bases are shared with TRBD1. The CDR3 sequence is 16 residues long. Trimming at V came to 4 bases and at J to 5 bases, leaving 11 bases not matched to a gene. Germline CDR1 is MNHEY and CDR2 is SVGEGT.